The present T cell receptor beta chain was sequenced within a study of T cells in Graves' hyperthyroidism and ophthalmopathy. This clonotype was found many times. Its antigen is currently unknown. Points from the study as a whole: A 13 V-J model separated ophthalmopathy from stable hyperthyroidism.

A patient was excluded if there was uncontrolled infection, other autoimmune disease, pregnancy or lactation. Diagnoses were established using clinical symptoms, serum thyroxine and TRAb, thyroid ultrasound and orbital computed tomography. TCR beta CDR3 sequences were amplified from RNA transcripts. TCR CDR3 underwent first-round RT-PCR with the HTBI primer set. In TCRdb, the multiplex PCR reads were re-called with MiXCR into one record per CDR3 protein. The sample lists about 640,000 distinct CDR3 sequences, roughly 45% occurring once. The clonotype was recovered from an adult man with Graves' disease, either hyperthyroidism or ophthalmopathy (not recorded which). The sequenced material came from peripheral blood or thyroid tissue (not recorded which).

The CDR3 is CATSRDRQGFYGYTF. CDR3 in DNA: TGTGCCACCAGCAGAGACCGACAGGGATTCTATGGCTACACCTTC. The chain couples TRBV15 to TRBJ1-2; 7 nucleotides agree with TRBD1. With 0 bases clipped from V and 4 bases from J, the junction kept 5 bases outside the gene matches. CDR3 size: 15 residues. Germline V gene data show CDR1 as LNHNV and CDR2 as YYDKDF (reference sequence).